Shown below are 24 T cell receptor beta chains from a single sample sequenced in a study of shared clonotypes between healthy human individuals. Selected positively for CCR7 and CD45RO-negative, naive CD8 cells excluded terminally differentiated effector memory CD45RA+ cells. The protocol was immunoSEQ multiplex PCR, while the TCRdb copy is restricted to in-frame clones and leaves out a portion. The table shows some 2 million clones, with just under 95% occurring only once. Sequenced material: naive CD8+ T cells sorted from blood. The source of these receptors is a man younger than 35 in good health.

Of note for this clone: Other DNA sequences in this sample translate to the same CDR3. The chain joins TRBV13 to TRBJ2-7, with TRBD1 identical over 9 bases. Germline V gene sequence: CDR1 PRHDT, CDR2 FYEKMQ (reference sequence). Trimming removed 0 bases from V and 7 bases from J; junction bases left unmatched: 4. The CDR3 has 14 residues. The CDR3 loop is CASSLGQGAREQYF. The CDR3 nucleotides read TGTGCCAGCAGCTTAGGACAGGGGGCGAGGGAGCAGTACTTC.

This clone has only one observation. The chain couples TRBV10-2 to TRBJ1-6; D remains unclear. Germline V lookup: CDR1 WSHSY, CDR2 SAAADI. Trimming took 2 bases from V and 8 from J, leaving 7 bases between them. The CDR3 covers 13 residues. The CDR3 here is CASSEIGDSPLHF. Here the CDR3 DNA reads TGCGCCAGCAGTGAGATTGGGGATTCACCCCTCCACTTT.

The chain uses TRBV10-2 and TRBJ1-1; D remains unclear. The CDR3 sequence is 15 residues long. Trimming removed 2 bases at V and 0 bases at J, with 10 bases between. Germline V gene sequence: CDR1 WSHSY, CDR2 SAAADI. CDR3 protein: CASSEGPRLNTEAFF. The CDR3 DNA sequence: TGCGCCAGCAGTGAGGGTCCCAGACTGAACACTGAAGCTTTCTTT.

V and J are TRBV5-4 and TRBJ2-1, with D possibly TRBD2 on 6 matching bases. Germline lookup yields CDR1 SGHNT and CDR2 YYREEE (reference sequence). The CDR3 consists of 14 residues. V lost 2 bases and J lost 11, with 17 bases in between. The CDR3 loop is CASSFGGGLMKQFF. CDR3 nucleotides: TGTGCCAGCAGCTTTGGGGGAGGTCTAATGAAGCAGTTCTTC.

The gene calls are TRBV29-1 and TRBJ2-1; 11 bases agree with TRBD2. CDR3 length equals 15 residues. The J segment lost 5 bases and the V segment lost 5 bases, leaving 8 bases of the junction unmatched. In germline, CDR1 is SQVTM, CDR2 ANQGSEA. DNA for the CDR3: TGCAGCGTTCCCGGGACTAGCGGTTATCACAATGAGCAGTTCTTC. This translates into CSVPGTSGYHNEQFF.

Points on this clone: Different DNA sequences within this sample yield the same CDR3. The chain carries TRBV19 and TRBJ2-7; 11 nucleotides agree with TRBD2. V shed 5 bases, J shed 4 bases, and the junction held 4 bases outside the gene matches. From germline, CDR1 is LNHDA and CDR2 SQIVND (reference sequence). The CDR3 is 14 residues long. CDR3 in DNA: TGTGCCAGTAGTCCGGGACTAGCGGATTACGAGCAGTACTTC. Translating it yields CASSPGLADYEQYF.

V gene TRBV18 combines with J gene TRBJ2-5, with D possibly called TRBD1 or TRBD2 (5 bases each). The CDR3 loop spans 16 amino acids. V was shortened by 3 bases and J by 0 bases, with 14 bases between the two germline ends. In germline, CDR1 is KGHSH, CDR2 LQKENI. DNA of the CDR3: TGTGCCAGCTCACCCCGGGACCCTTGGTACCAAGAGACCCAGTACTTC. Protein product: CASSPRDPWYQETQYF.

The J gene is TRBJ2-1, the V gene TRBV27; unclear D gene. This CDR3 has 15 residues. V was shortened by 3 bases and J by 2 bases, with 11 bases between the two germline ends. Germline CDR1 is MNHEY and CDR2 is SMNVEV (reference sequence). As DNA, the CDR3 is TGTGCCAGCAGTTTGAACGGACCGGCCTACAATGAGCAGTTCTTC. It specifies CASSLNGPAYNEQFF.

The chain joins TRBV11-3 to TRBJ1-1, with D perhaps matching TRBD1 (5 bases). The CDR3 is made up of 16 amino acids. With 8 bases removed from V and 2 bases from J, the gap between germline ends came to 21 bases. In germline, CDR1 is SGHNT, CDR2 YENEEA. CDR3 amino acids: CASAPGRKSDNTEAFF. The CDR3 DNA is TGTGCCAGCGCCCCGGGGCGGAAGAGCGACAACACTGAAGCTTTCTTT.

The CDR3 sequence is CASIQPGVGNTIYF. The CDR3 DNA reads TGTGCCAGTATCCAACCAGGGGTCGGAAACACCATATATTTT. The rearrangement uses TRBV19 and TRBJ1-3, with a possible D match to TRBD1 (6 bases). Germline V lookup: CDR1 LNHDA, CDR2 SQIVND (reference sequence). The germline V and J ends were trimmed by 7 bases and 4 bases, with 14 bases remaining between them. The CDR3 is 14 residues long.

The chain uses TRBV30 and TRBJ2-2; D is possibly TRBD1 or TRBD2 (5 bases each). This CDR3 has 14 residues. Trimming left V 6 bases short and J 5 bases short, with 16 bases between. Germline-derived CDR1 and CDR2 are GTSNPN and SVGIG (reference sequence). The CDR3 loop is CACDGGSGTGELFF. In nucleotides, the CDR3 is TGTGCCTGCGATGGGGGTTCGGGAACCGGGGAGCTGTTTTTT.

This chain links TRBV6-5 with TRBJ2-1; D remains ambiguous. Per germline, CDR1 MNHEY and CDR2 SVGAGI. This CDR3 region has 15 residues. V was cut by 0 bases and J by 6 bases, with 12 bases left in between. The CDR3, as DNA: TGTGCCAGCAGTTACTCGTTAGGGTTAGGCAATGAGCAGTTCTTC. Its translation: CASSYSLGLGNEQFF.

In regard to this clone: It is unclear where the CDR3 begins or ends on the DNA, so no DNA is shown, and the CDR3 is as TCRdb lists it. The rearrangement joins TRBV7-9 to TRBJ1-1. Per the germline V gene, CDR1 is SEHNR and CDR2 is FQNEAQ (reference sequence). The CDR3 is made up of 14 amino acids, end residues included. CDR3 sequence reads: CASSFGEGYTEAFF.

On this clone itself: This same CDR3 is encoded by further DNA sequences in the sample. The chain combines TRBV19 with TRBJ2-7; a weak D match, TRBD2 (6 bases). Germline V gene data show CDR1 as LNHDA and CDR2 as SQIVND (reference sequence). V lost 5 bases and J lost 0, with 11 bases in between. This CDR3 is built from 14 residues. The DNA of the CDR3 is TGTGCCAGTAGTCCCGGACTAAACTCCTACGAGCAGTACTTC. Translated, it gives CASSPGLNSYEQYF.

CDR3 protein: CASSLNSASGDFSYEQYF. The CDR3 DNA sequence: TGTGCCAGCAGTTTAAATTCCGCTAGCGGGGACTTCTCCTACGAGCAGTACTTC. The V gene is TRBV27, the J gene TRBJ2-7; 9 nucleotides line up with TRBD2. Germline V gives CDR1 MNHEY, CDR2 SMNVEV (reference sequence). Trimming cost V 2 bases and J 0 bases; bases outside gene matches: 11. The CDR3 is made up of 18 amino acids.

The rearrangement joins TRBV29-1 to TRBJ2-5; maybe TRBD1 (6 bases). Trimming removed 6 bases at V and 0 bases at J, with 14 bases between. Looked up from germline, CDR1 is SQVTM and CDR2 is ANQGSEA. This CDR3 comprises 14 residues. The CDR3 DNA reads as TGCAGCGTCGCATTGACAGGTTACCAAGAGACCCAGTACTTC. The encoded protein is CSVALTGYQETQYF.

The chain employs TRBV2 and TRBJ1-2; tentative D call: TRBD1 (6 bases). V lost 6 bases to trimming and J lost 8 bases, with 10 bases between them. The V gene's germline CDR1 is SNHLY and CDR2 FYNNEI. The CDR3 spans 11 residues. The CDR3 protein is CASRDSRGYTF. Written as DNA, the CDR3 is TGTGCCAGCAGGGACAGCCGGGGCTACACCTTC.

In DNA form, the CDR3 reads TGTGCCAGCAGCCAAGGGACTAGCGGGAGGGCCGGCCCCTACGAGCAGTACTTC. This codes for CASSQGTSGRAGPYEQYF. The genes are TRBV5-6 and TRBJ2-7; 16 bases align to TRBD2. The CDR3 runs to 18 residues. In germline, CDR1 is SGHDT, CDR2 YYEEEE. With V trimmed by 4 bases and J by 2 bases, 9 bases remained unmatched.

The gene calls are TRBV5-1 and TRBJ1-2; TRBD1 matches 7 bases. The germline gives CDR1 SGHRS, CDR2 YFSETQ. The CDR3 is 15 residues long. Germline trimming cut 4 bases from V and 1 base from J; bases unmatched to any gene: 7. The CDR3: CASSTRTGHNYGYTF. The CDR3 DNA reads TGCGCCAGCAGCACCCGGACAGGCCATAACTATGGCTACACCTTC.

This clone appeared once. CDR3 loop: CASSWDRTTGELFF. The CDR3 nucleotides read TGCGCCAGCAGCTGGGACAGAACCACCGGGGAGCTGTTTTTT. The gene calls are TRBV5-1 and TRBJ2-2; 7 bases align to TRBD1. This CDR3 has 14 amino acids. Germline V gene sequence: CDR1 SGHRS, CDR2 YFSETQ. Germline trimming cut 3 bases from V and 4 bases from J; bases unmatched to any gene: 3.

As regards this clone: This same CDR3 is encoded by further DNA sequences in the sample. This rearrangement joins TRBV6-5 to TRBJ2-3; the D is unclear. Germline V gene lookup returns CDR1 MNHEY and CDR2 SVGAGI. Trimming stripped 2 bases from V and 0 bases from J, with 6 bases between. The CDR3 spans 14 residues. The CDR3 loop is CASSYGPSTDTQYF. In DNA, the CDR3 is TGTGCCAGCAGTTACGGACCGAGCACAGATACGCAGTATTTT.

The chain recombines TRBV27 with TRBJ1-2; 12 bases align to TRBD1. CDR3 length: 15 amino acids. CDR1 is MNHEY and CDR2 is SMNVEV in the germline V gene (reference sequence). V dropped 3 bases and J dropped 6; count of bases not matched to a gene: 5. As DNA, the CDR3 is TGTGCCAGCAGTTTCCTCGGGACAGGGGGCGATGGCTACACCTTC. It translates to CASSFLGTGGDGYTF.

The gene calls are TRBV12-2 and TRBJ1-5. TRBV12-2 is described as a pseudogene. The CDR3 has 15 residues. CDR3: CASRSLDRFNQPQHF. The CDR3 nucleotides are TGTGCAAGTCGCTCCCTGGACCGATTCAATCAGCCCCAGCATTTT.

The chain links TRBV19 to TRBJ2-1; tentatively, D is TRBD2 (5 bases). The CDR3 length is 16 residues. Trimming pared 6 bases from V and 0 bases from J, leaving 15 bases between. Germline values: CDR1 LNHDA, CDR2 SQIVND (reference sequence). The CDR3 DNA sequence: TGTGCCAGTAGGGGAGTAGAATCAAGCTCCTACAATGAGCAGTTCTTC. Its protein product is CASRGVESSSYNEQFF.